The rows below give T cell receptor beta chains drawn from one sample of a study of cytomegalovirus exposure and HLA in healthy donors. Profiled with immunoSEQ multiplex PCR; TCRdb holds only in-frame clones, not every one. The table includes some 84,000 clones, 60% to 85% detected once. The material sequenced was PBMCs. The receptors shown here come from a boy between 10 and 17 years old in good health and CMV-seronegative. CDR3s include the opening cysteine and the closing phenylalanine or tryptophan. Fields, in order: J gene, V gene, clone size, D gene, CDR3 protein, CDR3 DNA. The D gene is left open where the match is weak. Clone size is shown for a subset of rows, as once, few, many or a class of expanded clone.

J: TRBJ2-7; V: TRBV7-9; size: .; D: .; CDR3: CASSPTLGLFDRVAYEQYF; DNA: TGTGCCAGCAGCCCGACCCTGGGTCTATTTGACAGAGTAGCCTACGAGCAGTACTTC
J: TRBJ1-1; V: TRBV4-1; size: .; D: .; CDR3: CASSQIMPGVSNTEAFF; DNA: TGCGCCAGCAGCCAAATCATGCCTGGAGTTTCGAACACTGAAGCTTTCTTT
J: TRBJ1-1; V: TRBV28; size: .; D: TRBD1; CDR3: CASRLFGQGGTEAFF; DNA: TGTGCCAGCAGGTTATTTGGACAGGGAGGGACTGAAGCTTTCTTT
J: TRBJ2-6; V: TRBV9; size: once; D: TRBD2; CDR3: CASSLGGTGANVLTF; DNA: TGTGCCAGCAGCCTCGGGGGGACTGGGGCCAACGTCCTGACTTTC
J: TRBJ2-7; V: TRBV6-5; size: .; D: .; CDR3: CASSQRQAAEQYF; DNA: TGTGCCAGCAGTCAGAGACAGGCCGCCGAGCAGTACTTC
J: TRBJ1-5; V: TRBV27; size: .; D: .; CDR3: CASRRGNQPQHF; DNA: TGTGCCAGCAGACGGGGGAATCAGCCCCAGCATTTT
J: TRBJ1-5; V: TRBV5-8; size: few; D: .; CDR3: CATQGQPQHF; DNA: TGTGCCACCCAGGGTCAGCCCCAGCATTTT
J: TRBJ1-2; V: TRBV4-1; size: few; D: .; CDR3: CASSQDRNPTGANYGYTF; DNA: TGCGCCAGCAGCCAAGATCGCAATCCGACGGGAGCTAACTATGGCTACACCTTC
J: TRBJ1-2; V: TRBV6-6; size: .; D: .; CDR3: CATQTDNYGYTF; DNA: TGTGCCACCCAGACAGATAACTATGGCTACACCTTC
J: TRBJ2-7; V: TRBV15; size: .; D: .; CDR3: CATSRAGAGDYEQYF; DNA: TGTGCCACCAGCAGAGCTGGGGCAGGGGACTACGAGCAGTACTTC
J: TRBJ2-3; V: TRBV4-2; size: .; D: TRBD2; CDR3: CASSPEREGPDTQYF; DNA: TGTGCCAGCAGCCCAGAGCGGGAGGGCCCAGATACGCAGTATTTT
J: TRBJ2-2; V: TRBV7-9; size: .; D: TRBD2; CDR3: CASSRLAGGTAANTGELFF; DNA: TGTGCCAGCAGCCGACTAGCGGGGGGGACAGCAGCGAACACCGGGGAGCTGTTTTTT
J: TRBJ2-7; V: TRBV7-2; size: few; D: TRBD2; CDR3: CASSSGRAGSSYEQYF; DNA: TGTGCCAGCAGCTCAGGAAGAGCGGGGAGCTCCTACGAGCAGTACTTC
J: TRBJ1-5; V: TRBV28; size: .; D: .; CDR3: CASSWDILKANQPQHF; DNA: TGTGCCAGCAGTTGGGACATCCTAAAGGCAAATCAGCCCCAGCATTTT
J: TRBJ2-5; V: TRBV9; size: .; D: TRBD1; CDR3: CASSVDEDRLATQYF; DNA: TGTGCCAGCAGCGTAGACGAGGACAGGTTGGCGACCCAGTACTTC
J: TRBJ2-3; V: TRBV6-1; size: few; D: TRBD2; CDR3: CASSLGAGGRDTQYF; DNA: TGTGCCAGCAGTTTGGGAGCGGGGGGCAGGGATACGCAGTATTTT
J: TRBJ2-3; V: TRBV28; size: .; D: TRBD2; CDR3: CASSRSGSADTQYF; DNA: TGTGCCAGCAGCCGTAGCGGGAGCGCAGATACGCAGTATTTT
J: TRBJ2-5; V: TRBV15; size: .; D: TRBD2; CDR3: CATGRGGETQYF; DNA: TGTGCCACCGGACGGGGGGGCGAGACCCAGTACTTC
J: TRBJ2-1; V: TRBV6-1; size: .; D: .; CDR3: CASSERRTTFYNEQFF; DNA: TGTGCCAGCAGTGAACGCAGGACTACCTTCTACAATGAGCAGTTCTTC
J: TRBJ1-3; V: TRBV5-1; size: once; D: .; CDR3: CASSADNSGNTIYF; DNA: TGCGCCAGCAGCGCGGACAACTCTGGAAACACCATATATTTT
J: TRBJ1-5; V: TRBV15; size: .; D: .; CDR3: CATSRDYGADQPQHF; DNA: TGTGCCACCAGCAGAGATTATGGGGCGGATCAGCCCCAGCATTTT
J: TRBJ2-7; V: TRBV28; size: .; D: .; CDR3: CASGEAVRSYEQYF; DNA: TGTGCCAGTGGGGAGGCGGTCCGTTCCTACGAGCAGTACTTC
J: TRBJ1-2; V: TRBV2; size: .; D: .; CDR3: CASSEGTGSYGYTF; DNA: TGTGCCAGCAGTGAAGGAACAGGGAGCTATGGCTACACCTTC
J: TRBJ2-7; V: TRBV5-1; size: .; D: TRBD1; CDR3: CASSRMDRPPYEQYF; DNA: TGCGCCAGCAGCCGAATGGACAGGCCTCCCTACGAGCAGTACTTC
J: TRBJ1-2; V: TRBV19; size: .; D: .; CDR3: CASNEAGNGYTF; DNA: TGTGCCAGTAACGAGGCCGGTAACGGCTACACCTTC
J: TRBJ1-5; V: TRBV19; size: .; D: TRBD1; CDR3: CASRWGTVNQPQHF; DNA: TGTGCCAGTAGATGGGGGACAGTGAATCAGCCCCAGCATTTT
J: TRBJ2-1; V: TRBV6-5; size: .; D: TRBD2; CDR3: CASSYPAGGSYNEQFF; DNA: TGTGCCAGCAGTTACCCCGCGGGAGGCTCCTACAATGAGCAGTTCTTC
J: TRBJ1-3; V: TRBV6-5; size: few; D: .; CDR3: CASSKTGPGNTIYF; DNA: TGTGCCAGCAGTAAAACAGGGCCTGGAAACACCATATATTTT
J: TRBJ2-1; V: TRBV5-6; size: .; D: .; CDR3: CASSLDPRDNEQFF; DNA: TGTGCCAGCAGCTTGGATCCCAGGGACAATGAGCAGTTCTTC
J: TRBJ1-1; V: TRBV27; size: .; D: TRBD1; CDR3: CASSMTGAITEAFF; DNA: TGTGCCAGCAGTATGACAGGGGCGATCACTGAAGCTTTCTTT
J: TRBJ2-7; V: TRBV7-2; size: .; D: .; CDR3: CASSLEQGPYEQYF; DNA: TGTGCCAGCAGCTTAGAGCAGGGCCCCTACGAGCAGTACTTC
J: TRBJ2-1; V: TRBV7-7; size: .; D: TRBD1; CDR3: CASSVRQGYNEQFF; DNA: TGTGCTAGCAGCGTCCGACAGGGTTACAATGAGCAGTTCTTC
J: TRBJ2-7; V: TRBV28; size: .; D: .; CDR3: CASSPAGDNYEQYF; DNA: TGTGCCAGCAGCCCGGCAGGGGATAACTACGAGCAGTACTTC
J: TRBJ1-2; V: TRBV5-8; size: .; D: .; CDR3: CASSFGEGGYTF; DNA: TGTGCCAGCAGCTTCGGGGAGGGCGGCTACACCTTC
J: TRBJ2-5; V: TRBV6-5; size: .; D: TRBD2; CDR3: CASSHKGGRKETQYF; DNA: TGTGCCAGCAGTCACAAGGGCGGGAGAAAGGAGACCCAGTACTTC
J: TRBJ1-1; V: TRBV5-6; size: few; D: TRBD1; CDR3: CASSLPGQQNTEAFF; DNA: TGTGCCAGCAGCTTACCGGGACAGCAGAACACTGAAGCTTTCTTT
J: TRBJ1-5; V: TRBV28; size: few; D: TRBD1; CDR3: CASRHHRGRWGQPQHF; DNA: TGTGCCAGCAGGCATCACAGGGGGCGGTGGGGTCAGCCCCAGCATTTT
J: TRBJ2-5; V: TRBV27; size: .; D: TRBD1; CDR3: CASSLDRGETQYF; DNA: TGTGCCAGCAGTCTTGACAGGGGGGAGACCCAGTACTTC
J: TRBJ2-1; V: TRBV15; size: .; D: TRBD2; CDR3: CATSFGAGGPNEQFF; DNA: TGTGCCACCAGCTTTGGGGCGGGAGGGCCCAATGAGCAGTTCTTC
J: TRBJ2-7; V: TRBV28; size: .; D: TRBD1; CDR3: CASSLPRTGGSYEQYF; DNA: TGTGCCAGCAGTTTACCAAGGACAGGGGGCTCCTACGAGCAGTACTTC
J: TRBJ2-1; V: TRBV4-1; size: .; D: TRBD2; CDR3: CASSQEFEISGRGYNEQFF; DNA: TGCGCCAGCAGCCAAGAATTTGAGATCAGCGGGAGAGGCTACAATGAGCAGTTCTTC
J: TRBJ1-5; V: TRBV7-9; size: .; D: .; CDR3: CASSRTDSNQPQHF; DNA: TGTGCCAGCAGCCGGACAGATAGCAATCAGCCCCAGCATTTT
J: TRBJ2-3; V: TRBV7-2; size: .; D: TRBD2; CDR3: CASSPQAGGTDTQYF; DNA: TGTGCCAGCAGCCCTCAAGCGGGGGGCACAGATACGCAGTATTTT
J: TRBJ1-1; V: TRBV30; size: .; D: .; CDR3: CAWGRHPEAFF; DNA: TGTGCCTGGGGGAGGCACCCTGAAGCTTTCTTT
J: TRBJ1-2; V: TRBV4-3; size: .; D: .; CDR3: CASSQVVGEGYGYTF; DNA: TGCGCCAGCAGCCAAGTTGTGGGGGAGGGCTATGGCTACACCTTC
J: TRBJ1-5; V: TRBV28; size: .; D: .; CDR3: CASSGGVLRSNQPQHF; DNA: TGTGCCAGCAGTGGGGGCGTCCTACGTAGCAATCAGCCCCAGCATTTT
J: TRBJ2-7; V: TRBV6-5; size: .; D: .; CDR3: CATGMLNRAYEQYF; DNA: TGTGCCACCGGGATGTTGAACCGGGCCTACGAGCAGTACTTC
J: TRBJ2-1; V: TRBV27; size: .; D: .; CDR3: CASSLLDRYNEQFF; DNA: TGTGCCAGCAGTTTACTTGACAGGTACAATGAGCAGTTCTTC
J: TRBJ1-2; V: TRBV27; size: .; D: .; CDR3: CASSPRGYGYTF; DNA: TGTGCCAGCAGTCCCCGGGGGTATGGCTACACCTTC